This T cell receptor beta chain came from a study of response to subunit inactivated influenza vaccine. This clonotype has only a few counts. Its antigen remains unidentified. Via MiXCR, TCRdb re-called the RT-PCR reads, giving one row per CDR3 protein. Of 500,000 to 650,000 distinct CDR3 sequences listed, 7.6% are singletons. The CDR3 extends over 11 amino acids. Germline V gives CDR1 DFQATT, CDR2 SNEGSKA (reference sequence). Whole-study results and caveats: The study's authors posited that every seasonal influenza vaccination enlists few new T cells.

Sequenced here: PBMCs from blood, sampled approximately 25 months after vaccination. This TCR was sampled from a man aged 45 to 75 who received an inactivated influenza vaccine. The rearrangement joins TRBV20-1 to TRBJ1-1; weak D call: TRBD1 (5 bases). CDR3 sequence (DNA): TGCAGCGGGTGGGGGGACACTGAAGCTTTCTTT. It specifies CSGWGDTEAFF.